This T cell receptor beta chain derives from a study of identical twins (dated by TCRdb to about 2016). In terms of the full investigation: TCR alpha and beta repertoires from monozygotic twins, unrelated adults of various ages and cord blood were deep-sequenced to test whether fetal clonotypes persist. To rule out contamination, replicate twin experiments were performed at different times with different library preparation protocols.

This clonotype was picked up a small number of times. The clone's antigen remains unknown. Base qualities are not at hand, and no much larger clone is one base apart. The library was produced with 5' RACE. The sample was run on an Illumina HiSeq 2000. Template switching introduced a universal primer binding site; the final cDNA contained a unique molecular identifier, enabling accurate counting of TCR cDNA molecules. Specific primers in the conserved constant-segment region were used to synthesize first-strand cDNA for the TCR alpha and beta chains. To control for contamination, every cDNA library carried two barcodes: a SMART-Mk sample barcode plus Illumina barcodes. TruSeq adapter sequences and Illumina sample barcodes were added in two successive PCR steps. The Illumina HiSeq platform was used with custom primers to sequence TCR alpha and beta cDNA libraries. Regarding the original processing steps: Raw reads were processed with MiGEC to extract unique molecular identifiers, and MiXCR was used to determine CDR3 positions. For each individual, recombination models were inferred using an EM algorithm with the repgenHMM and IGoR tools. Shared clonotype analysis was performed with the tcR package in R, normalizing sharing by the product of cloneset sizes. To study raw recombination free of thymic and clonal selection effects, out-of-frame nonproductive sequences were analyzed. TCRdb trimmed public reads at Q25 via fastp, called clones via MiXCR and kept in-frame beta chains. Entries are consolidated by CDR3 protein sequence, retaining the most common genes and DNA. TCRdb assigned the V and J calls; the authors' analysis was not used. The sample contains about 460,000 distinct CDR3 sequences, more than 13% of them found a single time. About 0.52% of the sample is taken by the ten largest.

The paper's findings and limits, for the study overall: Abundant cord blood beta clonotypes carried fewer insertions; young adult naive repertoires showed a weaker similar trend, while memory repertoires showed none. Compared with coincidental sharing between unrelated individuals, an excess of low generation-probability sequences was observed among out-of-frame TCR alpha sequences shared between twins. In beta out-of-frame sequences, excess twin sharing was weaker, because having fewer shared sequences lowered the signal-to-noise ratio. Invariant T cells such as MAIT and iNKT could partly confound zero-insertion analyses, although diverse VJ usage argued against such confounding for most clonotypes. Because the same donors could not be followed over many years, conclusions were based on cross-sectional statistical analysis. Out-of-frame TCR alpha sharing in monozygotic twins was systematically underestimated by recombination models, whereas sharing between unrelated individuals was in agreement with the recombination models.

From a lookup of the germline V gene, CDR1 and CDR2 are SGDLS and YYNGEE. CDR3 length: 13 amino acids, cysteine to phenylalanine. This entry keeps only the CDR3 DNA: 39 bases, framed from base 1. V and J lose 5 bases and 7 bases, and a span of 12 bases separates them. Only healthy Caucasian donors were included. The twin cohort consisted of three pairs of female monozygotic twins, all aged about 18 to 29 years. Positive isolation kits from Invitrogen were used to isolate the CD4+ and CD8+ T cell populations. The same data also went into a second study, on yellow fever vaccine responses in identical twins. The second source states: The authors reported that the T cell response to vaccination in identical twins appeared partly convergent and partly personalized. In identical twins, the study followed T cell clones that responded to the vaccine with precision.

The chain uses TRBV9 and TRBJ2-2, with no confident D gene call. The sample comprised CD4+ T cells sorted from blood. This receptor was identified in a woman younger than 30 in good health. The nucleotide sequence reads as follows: TGTGCCAGCAGTACACACCCGGGCGGGGAGCTGTTTTTT. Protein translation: CASSTHPGGELFF.